Shown below are 32 T cell receptor beta chains from a single sample sequenced in a study of CD8+ T cells in alopecia areata. Reverse transcribed after extraction, RNA yielded cDNA as the sequencing template. Only in-frame clones appear in the TCRdb table, and some are missing; sequencing was by immunoSEQ multiplex PCR. The sample includes over 15,000 clones, none of them occurring once. It was with CD4, CD8alpha, NKG2D, NKG2ACE and other markers that pooled cutaneous lymph node cells were sorted. Material for sequencing was CD8+ T cells sorted from a lymph node. These TCRs come from a C3H/HeJ mouse with alopecia areata. The mouse strain carries the MHC haplotype H2-k.

With regard to this clone: At residue 10, TCRdb's protein is not the same as the translated DNA, so the protein here was read from the DNA. These gene names are mouse names. The observed sequence ends 3 residues before the CDR3 terminus, with the missing tail filled in from the germline J gene. V gene TRBV19 combines with J gene TRBJ1-3; D ambiguous. Trimming removed 7 bases at V and 0 bases at J, with 8 bases between. The CDR3 totals 13 residues. Germline V gene lookup returns CDR1 FNHDT and CDR2 SITEND (reference sequence). The sequenced CDR3 bases are TGTGCCAGCTCGTCCAATTCTGGAAATACG. Translated, it gives CASSSNSGNT. The full-length CDR3 reads as CASSSNSGNTLYF.

As for this clone: Gene names and germline match the mouse. The read halts 4 residues ahead of the CDR3 end, with the missing end drawn from the germline J gene. This chain links TRBV13-2 with TRBJ2-3, with D maybe TRBD2 (5 bases). The ends were cut back, 0 bases at V and 0 bases at J, with 11 bases in the middle. CDR3 size: 16 residues. CDR1 NNHNN and CDR2 SYGAGS come from the germline V gene (reference sequence). The DNA read from the CDR3 is TGTGCCAGCGGTGATGCGTGGGGTCCTAGTGCAGAA. Residues: CASGDAWGPSAE. The whole CDR3 reads CASGDAWGPSAETLYF.

This clone was detected ten times or more. Mouse gene names and germline throughout. The read terminates 4 residues before the CDR3 end, so the remaining end is supplied by the germline J gene. The chain has TRBV13-3 and TRBJ2-2, with TRBD1 identical over 9 bases. Germline trimming cut 0 bases from V and 6 bases from J; bases unmatched to any gene: 3. CDR3 length equals 15 residues. Germline CDR1 NNHDY, CDR2 SYVADS. CDR3 sequence: CASSDARQGAGQLYF. CDR3 bases read: TGTGCCAGCAGTGATGCGAGACAGGGGGCCGGG.

About this clone itself: Gene names are mouse gene names. The read comes to an end 4 residues before the CDR3 does, leaving the germline J gene to fill in the end. The V and J genes are TRBV13-3 and TRBJ1-2; 7 bases are shared with TRBD1. The CDR3 is 13 amino acids. Germline CDR1 reads NNHDY; CDR2 reads SYVADS. After removal of 5 bases from V and 1 base from J, the junction contained 2 bases not matched to a gene. CDR3 residues: CASRDRVNSDYTF. The covered CDR3 bases are TGTGCCAGCAGAGACAGGGTAAACTCC.

A note on this clone: The genes are named according to mouse. The read finishes 4 residues shy of the CDR3 end, and the germline J gene is used to complete it. This chain connects TRBV16 to TRBJ2-1; D is possibly TRBD1 (6 bases). The CDR3 has 15 residues. Germline-derived CDR1 and CDR2 are SGHSA and FRNQAP. V lost 3 bases and J 0 bases, leaving 9 bases between the germline ends. The CDR3 protein is CASSFRDINYAEQFF. Incomplete CDR3 DNA: TGTGCAAGCAGCTTCCGGGACATTAACTATGCT. Complete variable domain (other parts from reference TRBV16 and TRBJ2-1): NAGVIQTPRHKVTGKGQEATLWCEPISGHSAVFWYRQTIVQGLEFLTYFRNQAPIDDSGMPKERFSAQMPNQSHSTLKIQSTQPQDSAVYLCASSFRDINYAEQFFGPGTRLTVL.

Only a few counts were recorded for this clone. Gene names are the mouse ones. Read coverage stops 4 residues before the CDR3 terminus; the germline J gene supplies the remainder. This chain connects TRBV31 to TRBJ2-1, with 11 bases fitting TRBD2. The CDR3 is 14 residues long. Per the germline V gene, CDR1 is GKSSPN and CDR2 is SITVG. V was pared by 1 base and J by 4 bases, with 0 bases of the junction left unmatched. This CDR3 reads CAWSRDWGYAEQFF. The part of the CDR3 DNA that was read is TGTGCCTGGAGTCGGGACTGGGGGTATGCT.

In its sample, this clone was seen many times. Gene names are the mouse ones. CDR3 sequence: CASRDRGSQNTLYF. CDR3 DNA, as far as it was read: TGTGCCAGCAGAGACAGGGGAAGTCAAAAC. This chain connects TRBV13-3 to TRBJ2-4; 8 bases map to TRBD1. The read terminates 4 residues ahead of where the CDR3 ends, so the germline J gene completes it. Losses at the gene ends were 5 bases for V and 0 bases for J; bases not matched to a gene: 2. This CDR3 comprises 14 residues. Germline V gene sequence: CDR1 NNHDY, CDR2 SYVADS.

This clone came up many times. All gene names here are mouse names. Read data end 4 residues before the CDR3 end; the end is taken from the germline J gene. The gene calls are TRBV17 and TRBJ2-3, with 8 bases that match TRBD2. The CDR3 runs to 15 residues. V shed 5 bases and J 0 bases; nucleotides not matched to a gene: 4. Germline assignment: CDR1 MNHDT and CDR2 YYDKIL. The part of the CDR3 DNA that was read is TGTGCTAGCAGTGGGTACTGGGGGAGTGCAGAA. Protein sequence: CASSGYWGSAE. In full, the CDR3 reads CASSGYWGSAETLYF.

As regards this clone: Genes and germline come from the mouse. The DNA ends 4 residues before the CDR3 does, and the rest of the CDR3 is filled in from the germline J gene. This rearrangement joins TRBV13-1 to TRBJ2-1; 8 bases are a match to TRBD2. The CDR3 extends over 14 amino acids. The junction had 3 bases not matched to a gene; V was cut back by 4 bases and J by 3 bases. From germline, CDR1 is NSHNY and CDR2 SYGAGN. The part of the CDR3 DNA that was read is TGTGCCAGCAGTCCGGGACTGGCCTATGCT. Amino acids: CASSPGLAYA. The whole CDR3 is CASSPGLAYAEQFF.

The table lists this clone with a few counts. Genes and germline are mouse. Sequencing ends 4 residues short of the CDR3 end; the germline J gene provides the rest. The chain has TRBV19 and TRBJ2-1; 7 nucleotides line up with TRBD2. V dropped 2 bases and J dropped 0; count of bases not matched to a gene: 2. CDR3 size: 15 residues. Per germline, CDR1 FNHDT and CDR2 SITEND (reference sequence). This CDR3 reads CASSIGTDNYAEQFF. The sequenced part of the CDR3 DNA is TGTGCCAGCAGTATCGGGACTGATAACTATGCT. Complete variable domain (other parts from reference TRBV19 and TRBJ2-1): GGIITQTPKFLIGQEGQKLTLKCQQNFNHDTMYWYRQDSGKGLRLIYYSITENDLQKGDLSEGYDASREKKSSFSLTVTSAQKNEMAVFLCASSIGTDNYAEQFFGPGTRLTVL.

The sample holds many counts of this clone. Gene labels here are mouse ones. The missing CDR3 end, 4 residues past where the read stops, is filled in from the germline J gene. This chain joins TRBV1 and TRBJ2-1; TRBD2 matches 11 bases. CDR1 is NSQYPW and CDR2 is LRSPGD in the germline V gene (reference sequence). This CDR3 is built from 17 residues. V was pared by 3 bases and J by 0 bases, with 4 bases of the junction left unmatched. The sequenced CDR3 bases are TGCACCTGCAGTGCGCCGGGACTGGGGGATAACTATGCT. It specifies CTCSAPGLGDNYA. The entire CDR3 protein reads CTCSAPGLGDNYAEQFF.

Many counts were recorded for this clone. Mouse germline and gene names are used. The sequence runs out 4 residues before the end of the CDR3; the remainder is reconstructed from the germline J gene. Additional DNA sequences in this sample encode the identical CDR3. The rearrangement links TRBV1 to TRBJ2-3; TRBD1 matches 7 bases. CDR1 is NSQYPW, CDR2 LRSPGD, per germline (reference sequence). The length of the CDR3 is 14 residues. V lost 3 bases and J lost 3; bases outside the gene matches: 3. CDR3 DNA, as far as it was read: TGCACCTGCAGTGCTAGACAGGGCGCAGAA. It is translated as CTCSARQGAE. The full CDR3 is CTCSARQGAETLYF.

This clone was recorded many times. Gene names and germline match the mouse. Read coverage stops 4 residues before the CDR3 terminus; the germline J gene supplies the remainder. The J gene is TRBJ2-7, the V gene TRBV13-3; maybe TRBD2 (6 bases). Germline V gene data show CDR1 as NNHDY and CDR2 as SYVADS. CDR3 length: 13 residues. V was clipped by 5 bases and J by 1 base, with 10 bases between them. This chain's CDR3 is CASSHWVSYEQYF. The covered CDR3 bases are TGTGCCAGCAGCCACTGGGTTTCCTAT.

About this clone: Mouse names are used for the genes. The CDR3 end lies 4 residues beyond the end of the read and is filled in from the germline J gene. V and J are TRBV13-1 and TRBJ1-2; no definite D call. Germline V lookup: CDR1 NSHNY, CDR2 SYGAGN. The CDR3 has 11 amino acids. The sequenced part of the CDR3 DNA is TGTGCCAGCAGTGATGCTACC. Its translation is CASSDAT. The full CDR3 sequence reads CASSDATDYTF.

This clone was recorded at least ten times. The genes and germline here are from mouse. The DNA ends 4 residues before the CDR3 does, and the rest of the CDR3 is filled in from the germline J gene. The V gene is TRBV19, the J gene TRBJ2-2; 10 positions agree with TRBD2. The trim removed 4 bases at V and 0 bases at J, leaving 0 bases unmatched. CDR1 FNHDT and CDR2 SITEND come from the germline V gene (reference sequence). The CDR3 length is 15 residues. CDR3 bases read: TGTGCCAGCAGTGGACTGGGGGCAAACACCGGG. Protein: CASSGLGANTG. The entire CDR3 sequence reads CASSGLGANTGQLYF.

This clone occurred a few times. Gene names refer to mouse genes. The read gets to within 4 residues of the CDR3 end, and the germline J gene fills in the rest. The chain links TRBV19 to TRBJ1-4; the D gene is possibly TRBD1 (6 bases). The V and J ends lost 3 bases and 4 bases respectively, with 10 bases between them. The CDR3 has 14 amino acids. Germline lookup yields CDR1 FNHDT and CDR2 SITEND (reference sequence). The CDR3 DNA, read in part, is TGTGCCAGCAGTACCGGGACACTCAACGAA. This codes for CASSTGTLNE. Given in full, the CDR3 is CASSTGTLNERLFF.

A word on this clone: The genes are named according to mouse. Coverage ceases 4 residues before the CDR3 finishes, and the germline J gene fills in the end. The V and J genes are TRBV19 and TRBJ1-1, with 7 positions matching TRBD1. With V trimmed by 2 bases and J by 3 bases, 4 bases remained unmatched. Germline CDR1 is FNHDT and CDR2 is SITEND (reference sequence). The CDR3 contains 14 residues. The sequenced CDR3 bases are TGTGCCAGCAGTATGAGGGGGCGCGACACA. This codes for CASSMRGRDT. In full, the CDR3 is CASSMRGRDTEVFF.

This clone has a handful of counts. One end of the junction does not line up with germline, which may come from a read error. Germline and genes here are mouse. The sequenced fragment ends 4 residues before the CDR3 boundary, so the rest is inferred from the germline J gene. The chain uses TRBV13-2 and TRBJ2-7, with 8 bases matching TRBD1. The germline V gene has CDR1 NNHNN and CDR2 SYGAGS (reference sequence). This CDR3 contains 15 residues. This chain's CDR3 is CASGDARDRSYEQYF. Partial CDR3 DNA: TGTGCCAGCGGGGATGCCCGGGACAGGTCCTAT.

This clone was detected ten times or more. Gene and germline names: mouse. Read data end 4 residues before the CDR3 end; the end is taken from the germline J gene. The gene calls are TRBV19 and TRBJ2-5; 11 bases match TRBD2. With 4 bases clipped from V and 0 bases from J, the junction kept 4 bases outside the gene matches. CDR1 and CDR2 from the germline V gene are FNHDT and SITEND (reference sequence). This CDR3 contains 16 residues. This chain's CDR3 is CASSPGLGVNQDTQYF. The DNA read from the CDR3 is TGTGCCAGCAGTCCGGGACTGGGGGTAAACCAAGAC.

As to this clone: All gene names here are mouse names. The CDR3 end lies 4 residues beyond the end of the read and is filled in from the germline J gene. The chain recombines TRBV31 with TRBJ2-7; D not resolved. Germline CDR1 is GKSSPN and CDR2 is SITVG. This CDR3 is built from 11 residues. The DNA read from the CDR3 is TGTGCCTGGAGCCAGAAATAT. Translated: CAWSQKY. The complete CDR3 protein is CAWSQKYEQYF.

This clone showed up many times. TCRdb's protein and the translated DNA diverge at residue 13; the protein reported here is the translation of the DNA. Gene names are mouse gene names. The read is 3 residues too short to cover the CDR3 end, so that end is filled in from the germline J gene. The chain employs TRBV13-3 and TRBJ1-3; D is possibly TRBD1 (6 bases). The CDR3 runs to 16 residues. Germline values: CDR1 NNHDY, CDR2 SYVADS. Trimming removed 0 bases from V and 0 bases from J, with 10 bases in between. This chain's CDR3 is CASSDGDKSSGNTLYF. The sequenced CDR3 bases are TGTGCCAGCAGTGATGGGGACAAATCTTCTGGAAATACG.

This clone was seen at least ten times. Genes and germline are mouse. The read stops 4 residues short of the end of the CDR3; the missing end is completed from the germline J gene. This chain connects TRBV13-3 to TRBJ2-7, with D possibly TRBD1 on 5 matching bases. V was shortened by 5 bases and J by 0 bases, with 9 bases between the two germline ends. This CDR3 has 13 amino acids. CDR1 is NNHDY, CDR2 SYVADS, per germline. The CDR3 sequence: CASSRQSSYEQYF. The CDR3 bases that were read are TGTGCCAGCAGCCGACAGAGCTCCTAT.

Worth noting for this clone: The germline and genes are mouse ones. The CDR3 sequence is CASKTGGANTEVFF. Partial CDR3 DNA: TGTGCCAGCAAGACAGGGGGGGCAAACACA. The chain recombines TRBV13-3 with TRBJ1-1; 9 nucleotides match TRBD1. The read is 4 residues too short to cover the CDR3 end, so that end is filled in from the germline J gene. The V gene end was trimmed by 6 bases and the J gene end by 0 bases; junction bases not matched to a gene: 3. CDR3 size: 14 residues. Germline assignment: CDR1 NNHDY and CDR2 SYVADS.

This clone was picked up many times. Genes here carry mouse names. The read ends 4 residues before the CDR3 terminus; that terminus is restored from the germline J gene. The chain recombines TRBV1 with TRBJ2-2; TRBD1 matches 10 bases. Germline values: CDR1 NSQYPW, CDR2 LRSPGD (reference sequence). V trimming: 4 bases; J trimming: 4 bases; junction bases outside the gene matches: 0. This CDR3 is built from 14 residues. The sequenced CDR3 bases are TGCACCTGCAGTGGGACAGGGGGCACCGGG. This translates into CTCSGTGGTG. The whole CDR3 is CTCSGTGGTGQLYF.

This clone was recorded many times. The gene names here belong to mouse. Incomplete CDR3 DNA: TGTGCCAGCAGTTGGACAGGGGATGACTCC. This translates into CASSWTGDDS. In full, the CDR3 reads CASSWTGDDSDYTF. V usage is TRBV13-3 and J usage is TRBJ1-2; 9 bases are shared with TRBD1. The missing CDR3 end, 4 residues past where the read stops, is filled in from the germline J gene. This CDR3 spans 14 amino acids. Trimming cost V 4 bases and J 3 bases; bases outside gene matches: 4. Per germline, CDR1 NNHDY and CDR2 SYVADS.

About this clone itself: Germline and genes: mouse. The read stops 4 residues short of the end of the CDR3; the missing end is completed from the germline J gene. The chain has TRBV1 and TRBJ2-4; D unclear. V was trimmed by 0 bases and J by 0 bases, leaving 7 bases between them. This CDR3 is 15 amino acids long. Germline CDR1 and CDR2: NSQYPW and LRSPGD (reference sequence). The part of the CDR3 DNA that was read is TGCACCTGCAGTGCAGATCTTGGTAGTCAAAAC. This encodes CTCSADLGSQN. The CDR3 reads in full as CTCSADLGSQNTLYF.

This clone was seen more than once but under ten times. Mouse gene names and germline throughout. The read comes to an end 4 residues before the CDR3 does, leaving the germline J gene to fill in the end. This chain uses TRBV13-3 with TRBJ2-1; 11 nucleotides match TRBD1. Germline-derived CDR1 and CDR2 are NNHDY and SYVADS. This CDR3 has 13 amino acids. Here the CDR3 reads CASRDRGRAEQFF. The part of the CDR3 DNA that was read is TGTGCCAGCAGGGACAGGGGGCGAGCT.

This clone was counted only a few times. The germline and genes are mouse ones. The sequence runs out 4 residues before the end of the CDR3; the remainder is reconstructed from the germline J gene. The chain uses TRBV19 and TRBJ1-4; perhaps TRBD1 as D (5 bases). Germline loops: CDR1 FNHDT, CDR2 SITEND (reference sequence). Trimming removed 1 base at V and 5 bases at J, with 12 bases between. This CDR3 region has 15 residues. This chain's CDR3 is CASSIKGWKNERLFF. The part of the CDR3 DNA that was read is TGTGCCAGCAGTATAAAGGGGTGGAAAAACGAA.

This clone occurred a few times. Genes and germline come from the mouse. The CDR3 region is CASSSDRGLTEVFF. The sequenced CDR3 bases are TGTGCCAGCAGCTCCGACAGGGGGCTCACA. The chain links TRBV14 to TRBJ1-1, with 10 bases aligning to TRBD1. The read falls 4 residues short of the CDR3 end, and the missing part is taken from the germline J gene. This CDR3 is built from 14 residues. Germline lookup yields CDR1 SGHDT and CDR2 FRDEAV. J was trimmed by 4 bases and V by 5 bases; bases with no gene match: 5.

This clone was seen at least ten times. Mouse gene names apply. The read halts 4 residues ahead of the CDR3 end, with the missing end drawn from the germline J gene. The rearrangement uses TRBV1 and TRBJ2-1; the D gene is possibly TRBD2 (5 bases). This CDR3 has 15 residues. The germline V gene has CDR1 NSQYPW and CDR2 LRSPGD (reference sequence). V was pared by 3 bases and J by 0 bases, with 9 bases between. The sequenced part of the CDR3 DNA is TGCACCTGCAGTGCTCTGGGCTATAACTATGCT. The encoded protein is CTCSALGYNYA. In full, the CDR3 is CTCSALGYNYAEQFF.

Comments on this clone: Gene names are the mouse ones. Read coverage stops 4 residues before the CDR3 terminus; the germline J gene supplies the remainder. The chain joins TRBV29 to TRBJ2-1, with unresolved D. Trimming stripped 2 bases from V and 6 bases from J, with 5 bases between. Germline-derived CDR1 and CDR2 are MSHET and SYDVDS. The CDR3 runs 12 residues. The CDR3 spells CASSLEGAEQFF. The covered CDR3 bases are TGTGCTAGCAGTTTAGAGGGTGCT.

This clone appeared many times. Gene names are the mouse ones. The CDR3 goes on 4 residues after the read ends, and that part is filled in from the germline J gene. The chain has TRBV1 and TRBJ2-3; D call uncertain. The germline V gene has CDR1 NSQYPW and CDR2 LRSPGD (reference sequence). V dropped 1 base and J dropped 0 bases, with 8 bases sitting between them. The CDR3 covers 15 residues. CDR3 residues: CTCSAAKGSAETLYF. The DNA read from the CDR3 is TGCACCTGCAGTGCAGCCAAGGGTAGTGCAGAA. Based on the CDR3 plus reference TRBV1 and TRBJ2-3, the full variable domain is VTLLEQNPRWRLVPRGQAVNLRCILKNSQYPWMSWYQQDLQKQLQWLFTLRSPGDKEVKSLPGADYLATRVTDTELRLQVANMSQGRTLYCTCSAAKGSAETLYFGSGTRLTVL.